Below, 28 T cell receptor beta chains from the same sample are listed, as sequenced in a study of tumor and adjacent non-tumor tissue in lung cancer. The library came from three nested PCR rounds adapted from ARM-PCR protocols. TCRdb re-called the multiplex PCR reads with MiXCR, one entry per CDR3 protein. The table has about 85,000 distinct CDR3 sequences, about 61% seen once. RNA was extracted from bulk tissue without any cell sorting. The sequenced sample consisted of lung tumor tissue. These receptors were obtained from a man in his 70s with non-small cell lung cancer.

This clonotype came up many times. The chain is built from TRBV20-1 and TRBJ2-1; 10 bases map to TRBD2. The CDR3 runs 19 residues. Germline V CDR1 and CDR2: DFQATT, SNEGSKA (reference sequence). V trimming: 3 bases; J trimming: 0 bases; junction bases outside the gene matches: 14. CDR3 in DNA: TGCAGTGCTAGTGGTTGGCTAGCGGGGGCCCCGAGCTCCTACAATGAGCAGTTCTTC. Amino acids: CSASGWLAGAPSSYNEQFF.

The chain carries TRBV5-6 and TRBJ2-7, with 9 positions matching TRBD1. The CDR3 has 15 amino acids. Germline values: CDR1 SGHDT, CDR2 YYEEEE. V was clipped by 5 bases and J by 2 bases; unmatched bases: 8. The CDR3 DNA is TGTGCCAGCAGTATGACCGGGACAGGGACCTACGAGCAGTACTTC. Translating it yields CASSMTGTGTYEQYF.

In the case of this clonotype: Germline and junction disagree at one end, which may indicate a read error. The V gene is TRBV5-4, the J gene TRBJ2-7; 7 positions agree with TRBD1. Germline CDR1 reads SGHNT; CDR2 reads YYREEE (reference sequence). The CDR3 contains 15 residues. This chain's CDR3 is CASSPGTVFSYDQYF. The CDR3 bases are TGTGCCAGCAGTCCGGGGACAGTGTTCTCCTACGATCAGTACTTC.

A word on this clonotype: Being one base from a much bigger clone, this may be a read error. This chain's CDR3 is CANSLLEGELFF. The DNA of the CDR3 is TGTGCCAACAGCCTCCTGGAGGGGGAGCTGTTTTTT. The chain links TRBV5-4 to TRBJ2-2; D remains ambiguous. CDR1 SGHNT and CDR2 YYREEE come from the germline V gene (reference sequence). The CDR3 is made up of 12 amino acids.

To note about this clonotype: One junction end does not reproduce the germline sequence, and a read error may be involved. V usage is TRBV20-1 and J usage is TRBJ1-5; unclear D gene. There are 13 residues in the CDR3. Germline V CDR1 and CDR2: DFQATT, SNEGSKA (reference sequence). The DNA for the CDR3 is TGCAGTTCCCCCCCAGGTGTCGGTCAGCCCCAACATTTT. It yields the protein CSSPPGVGQPQHF.

About this clonotype: The junction departs from the called germline gene at one end, perhaps through a read error. The chain uses TRBV29-1 and TRBJ2-1; D ambiguous. CDR3 length equals 14 residues. Germline CDR1 reads SQVTM; CDR2 reads ANQGSEA. The DNA of the CDR3 is TGCAGCGTTGGAATGCCAAGTCCCTACAATGAGCAGTCCTTC. Residues: CSVGMPSPYNEQSF.

Comments on this clonotype: This may come from a read error, since a much larger clone is one base off. The chain joins TRBV11-2 to TRBJ2-3, with 7 positions matching TRBD2. The CDR3 consists of 16 residues. J gave up 4 bases and V 0 bases, and 7 bases lay outside the gene matches. The germline CDR1 and CDR2 sequences are SGHAT and FQNNGV. The CDR3 sequence: CASSLDSTSTPDTQYF. The CDR3 DNA follows: TGTGCCAGCAGCTTAGATTCGACTAGCACTCCAGATACGCAGTATTTT.

Ten or more counts support this clonotype. The V gene is TRBV6-1, the J gene TRBJ2-3; D gene ambiguous. CDR1 is MNHNS and CDR2 is SASEGT in the germline V gene. V was pared by 4 bases and J by 5 bases, with 16 bases between. The CDR3 is 15 residues long. The CDR3 loop is CASSVSPTRRDTQYF. DNA of the CDR3: TGTGCCAGCAGTGTTTCCCCCACAAGACGAGATACGCAGTATTTT.

In regard to this clonotype: One base away lies a much larger clone, so this may be a sequencing read error. The rearrangement uses TRBV29-1 and TRBJ2-7; D is undetermined. Germline CDR1 and CDR2: SQVTM and ANQGSEA. This CDR3 comprises 12 residues. Trimming stripped 4 bases from V and 0 bases from J, with 7 bases between. The CDR3 DNA reads as TGCAGCGTTGTTACTACCTCCTACGAGCAGTACTTC. Its translation: CSVVTTSYEQYF.

On this clonotype: A read error may produce the germline difference seen at one junction end. The chain is built from TRBV11-2 and TRBJ2-7; tentatively, D is TRBD1 (6 bases). This CDR3 is built from 12 residues. Germline V gene data show CDR1 as SGHAT and CDR2 as FQNNGV. The CDR3 reads CVSSHTGYEQYF. The CDR3 DNA is TGTGTCAGCAGTCACACAGGGTACGAGCAGTACTTC.

The chain couples TRBV11-1 to TRBJ2-1; 9 bases are a match to TRBD2. CDR1 is SGHAT, CDR2 FQDESV, per germline (reference sequence). V lost 5 bases to trimming and J lost 15 bases; unmatched junction nucleotides: 20. The CDR3 is 16 amino acids. CDR3: CASSPRAGGPILGRFF. For the CDR3, the DNA is TGTGCCAGCAGCCCAAGGGCGGGGGGGCCTATACTGGGGCGGTTCTTC. Together with reference TRBV11-1 and TRBJ2-1, the CDR3 gives the full variable domain: EAEVAQSPRYKITEKSQAVAFWCDPISGHATLYWYRQILGQGPELLVQFQDESVVDDSQLPKDRFSAERLKGVDSTLKIQPAELGDSAMYLCASSPRAGGPILGRFFGPGTRLTVL.

A word on this clonotype: One junction end does not reproduce the germline sequence, and a read error may be involved. This chain connects TRBV20-1 to TRBJ2-1; no definite D call. The CDR3 consists of 10 residues. Germline lookup yields CDR1 DFQATT and CDR2 SNEGSKA (reference sequence). The chain's CDR3 is CSARIYELFF. CDR3 in DNA: TGCAGTGCCCGGATCTATGAGCTGTTCTTC.

As to this clonotype: A read error may account for a junction end that differs from germline. The chain couples TRBV6-6 to TRBJ2-6, with 9 bases identical to TRBD2. Germline assignment: CDR1 MNHNY and CDR2 SVGAGI (reference sequence). The CDR3 has 16 residues. This CDR3 is CTSSSSGAPGVNVLTF. CDR3 DNA: TGTACCAGCAGTTCTAGCGGGGCTCCTGGGGTCAACGTCCTGACTTTC.

The chain joins TRBV29-1 to TRBJ2-1, with 14 bases identical to TRBD2. CDR1 is SQVTM, CDR2 ANQGSEA, per germline. This CDR3 is 17 amino acids long. The trim removed 7 bases at V and 1 base at J, leaving 9 bases unmatched. CDR3 in DNA: TGCAGCGGGTCCGGGACTAGCGGGAGACCATCCTACAATGAGCAGTTCTTC. It translates to CSGSGTSGRPSYNEQFF.

This clonotype has a count of ten or more. A clone one base away is much larger, so this may be a read error. This chain connects TRBV10-3 to TRBJ2-3; the D call may be TRBD1 or TRBD2 (5 bases each). The CDR3 is 14 amino acids. Germline V gene data show CDR1 as ENHRY and CDR2 as SYGVKD. CDR3 loop: CVIRDDQRGDTQYF. Here the CDR3 DNA reads TGTGTCATCAGGGATGACCAGAGGGGAGATACGCAGTATTTT.

In the case of this clonotype: One end of the junction does not line up with germline, which may come from a read error. V gene TRBV5-5 combines with J gene TRBJ2-5; possible D gene TRBD1, 6 bases. The CDR3 is 16 residues long. Per germline, CDR1 SGHKS and CDR2 YYEKEE (reference sequence). CDR3 DNA: TGTGCCAACAGCTTGATGACAGGAACGTTGCAAGAGACCCAGTACTTC. Translating it yields CANSLMTGTLQETQYF.

As to this clonotype: The junction does not match germline at one end; this may be a read error. V gene TRBV6-5 combines with J gene TRBJ2-3; 7 bases agree with TRBD1. CDR3 length equals 15 residues. Germline V gives CDR1 MNHEY, CDR2 SVGAGI. The DNA of the CDR3 is TGTGCCAGCAGGGGGAAGCCGCCCAGGGGGAATACGCTGTATTTT. It encodes CASRGKPPRGNTLYF.

As to this clonotype: The junction shows a germline mismatch at one end, possibly a read error. This chain joins TRBV6-1 and TRBJ2-3; 9 bases are a match to TRBD2. The V gene's germline CDR1 is MNHNS and CDR2 SASEGT. This CDR3 region has 15 residues. The CDR3 coding sequence is TGTGACAGCAATGTAGCGGGAGAGAGCACAGATACGCAGTATTTT. Translating it yields CDSNVAGESTDTQYF.

This clonotype was observed at least ten times. This rearrangement joins TRBV12-3 or TRBV12-4 to TRBJ2-2; TRBD2 is a possible D gene (5 bases). CDR3 size: 14 residues. Trimming stripped 6 bases from V and 2 bases from J, with 10 bases between. The CDR3 sequence is CASRDSGNTGELFF. The CDR3 DNA reads TGTGCCAGCAGGGACTCCGGAAACACCGGGGAGCTGTTTTTT.

Concerning this clonotype itself: An end of the junction differs from the germline gene, which may be a read error. V usage is TRBV6-2 or TRBV6-3 and J usage is TRBJ1-1, with D possibly TRBD1 on 5 matching bases. Per the germline V gene, CDR1 is MNHEY and CDR2 is SVGEGT. The CDR3 has 14 amino acids. This CDR3 reads CASSYKVADTETFF. CDR3 in DNA: TGTGCCAGCAGTTACAAGGTCGCGGACACTGAAACTTTCTTT.

Of note for this clonotype: At one of its ends the junction is not consistent with the germline gene, which may arise from a read error. The V call is TRBV5-1, the J call TRBJ2-5; D might be TRBD2 (6 bases). The germline CDR1 and CDR2 sequences are SGHRS and YFSETQ. CDR3 length: 13 amino acids. The CDR3 spells CACSLELAGTQYF. The CDR3 DNA sequence: TGCGCCTGCAGCTTAGAGCTGGCGGGGACTCAGTACTTC.

This sequence joins TRBV5-8 and TRBJ2-1, with 7 bases identical to TRBD1. Unmatched junction bases numbered 13, after V lost 4 bases and J lost 9 bases. Germline-derived CDR1 and CDR2 are SGHTS and YDEGEE. CDR3 length: 15 residues. CDR3: CASSVGDRDSSEQFF. The CDR3 bases are TGTGCCAGCAGCGTGGGTGACAGGGACAGCAGTGAGCAGTTCTTC.

The chain joins TRBV11-2 to TRBJ2-3; TRBD1 agrees at 8 bases. The CDR3 extends over 19 amino acids. Trimming cost V 4 bases and J 2 bases; bases outside gene matches: 17. Per germline, CDR1 SGHAT and CDR2 FQNNGV. CDR3 coding DNA: TGTGCCAGCAGCTCCCATGGAGACGGCAGGGGGCTCTACACAGATACGCAGTATTTT. Translating gives CASSSHGDGRGLYTDTQYF. Full variable domain (outside the CDR3, taken from reference TRBV11-2 and TRBJ2-3): EAGVAQSPRYKIIEKRQSVAFWCNPISGHATLYWYQQILGQGPKLLIQFQNNGVVDDSQLPKDRFSAERLKGVDSTLKIQPAKLEDSAVYLCASSSHGDGRGLYTDTQYFGPGTRLTVL.

The chain combines TRBV12-3 or TRBV12-4 with TRBJ2-7, with TRBD1 matching over 9 bases. CDR3 length: 13 amino acids. The CDR3 coding sequence is TGTGTCGGCAGTTTGAGACAGGGGGATGAGCAGTACTTC. Translating gives CVGSLRQGDEQYF.

Concerning this clonotype: Here the CDR3 omits its conserved ending phenylalanine or tryptophan, so a read error is the likely source. This rearrangement joins TRBV20-1 to TRBJ2-1, with 13 positions matching TRBD2. The V segment lost 4 bases and the J segment 9 bases; nucleotides outside the gene matches: 9. Germline values: CDR1 DFQATT, CDR2 SNEGSKA (reference sequence). The CDR3 has 15 residues. The CDR3 here is CSATLTSGRIGEQFL. The CDR3 nucleotides read TGCAGTGCTACCCTGACTAGCGGGAGGATCGGTGAGCAGTTCTTG.

This clonotype was counted at least ten times. The chain uses TRBV20-1 and TRBJ2-5; TRBD2 matches at 7 bases. This CDR3 comprises 12 residues. The germline CDR1 and CDR2 sequences are DFQATT and SNEGSKA (reference sequence). The CDR3 reads CRGGHSEETQYF. CDR3 nucleotides: TGCAGGGGAGGGCACTCGGAAGAGACCCAGTACTTC.

Remarks on this clonotype: One end of the junction does not line up with germline, which may come from a read error. The chain employs TRBV6-5 and TRBJ2-3, with D perhaps TRBD2 (5 bases). The germline gives CDR1 MNHEY, CDR2 SVGAGI. The CDR3 loop spans 15 amino acids. The CDR3: CASRSQRRGTDTQYF. The CDR3 bases are TGCGCCAGCAGATCCCAGCGGCGTGGAACAGATACGCAGTATTTT.

The chain uses TRBV28 and TRBJ2-5; D might be TRBD1 (5 bases). CDR1 MDHEN and CDR2 SYDVKM come from the germline V gene. Trimming left V 5 bases short and J 5 bases short, with 18 bases between. This CDR3 comprises 15 residues. CDR3 sequence (DNA): TGTGCCAGCAGTCCCCAATGCACAGGAAAGGAGACCCAGTACTTC. Its translation is CASSPQCTGKETQYF.